A single sample is the source of the 26 T cell receptor beta chains below, sequenced in a study of long-term antiretroviral therapy in people with HIV. Investigators performed immunoSEQ version v3.0 at survey level. Here immunoSEQ multiplex PCR was the method, and the copy in TCRdb shows in-frame clones only, minus some. This sample has 24,000 or so clones, with around 83% found just once. The sequencing used unsorted PBMCs, collected 1.9 years after starting antiretroviral therapy. Receptors originate from a woman in her 30s with HIV.

The CDR3 bases are TGTGCTAGTGGTTCTAGTAACTGGGACAGGGAAAATTCACCCCTCCACTTT. It is translated as CASGSSNWDRENSPLHF. This chain links TRBV12-5 with TRBJ1-6; 9 bases align to TRBD1. V lost 4 bases, J lost 7 bases, and 11 bases stayed unmatched. This CDR3 spans 17 amino acids. From germline, CDR1 is LGHNT and CDR2 FRNRAP.

The chain couples TRBV5-1 to TRBJ1-2, with 11 positions matching TRBD1. This CDR3 region has 17 residues. Looked up from germline, CDR1 is SGHRS and CDR2 is YFSETQ. Germline trimming cut 1 base from V and 4 bases from J; bases unmatched to any gene: 9. The CDR3 coding sequence is TGCGCCAGCAGCTTGCAATCCCGGGACAGGGGGATCTATGGCTACACCTTC. Encoded protein: CASSLQSRDRGIYGYTF.

This chain connects TRBV5-1 to TRBJ2-1; 7 bases are shared with TRBD1. J lost 9 bases, V lost 6 bases, and 18 bases had no gene match. Per germline, CDR1 SGHRS and CDR2 YFSETQ. This CDR3 spans 16 amino acids. In DNA form, the CDR3 reads TGCGCCAGCACCCCGAGGGGGACAGTTGGCGTTAGTGAGCAGTTCTTC. Protein sequence: CASTPRGTVGVSEQFF.

The chain recombines TRBV7-2 with TRBJ1-1; TRBD1 might be the D (5 bases). The V end lost 3 bases, the J end lost 11 bases, and 22 bases lay between the germline ends. CDR3 size: 15 residues. From germline, CDR1 is SGHTA and CDR2 FQGNSA. CDR3 loop: CASSFLEVGTRPAFF. DNA of the CDR3: TGTGCCAGCAGCTTTCTAGAGGTGGGGACCAGGCCTGCTTTCTTT.

The V and J genes are TRBV27 and TRBJ1-4; 7 nucleotides agree with TRBD1. The CDR3 spans 11 residues. Unmatched junction bases numbered 4, after V lost 11 bases and J lost 7 bases. The germline V gene has CDR1 MNHEY and CDR2 SMNVEV (reference sequence). CDR3 sequence: CASRGVEKLFF. CDR3 sequence (DNA): TGTGCCTCCAGGGGGGTTGAAAAACTGTTTTTT.

The genes are TRBV7-3 and TRBJ2-1; no firm D call. This CDR3 spans 13 amino acids. CDR1 and CDR2 (germline): SGHTA, FQGTGA. V lost 4 bases, J lost 0 bases, and 4 bases lay in between. Here the CDR3 DNA reads TGTGCCAGCAGCTCCTCCTCCTACAATGAGCAGTTCTTC. Translating gives CASSSSSYNEQFF. Together with reference TRBV7-3 and TRBJ2-1, the CDR3 gives the full variable domain: GAGVSQTPSNKVTEKGKYVELRCDPISGHTALYWYRQSLGQGPEFLIYFQGTGAADDSGLPNDRFFAVRPEGSVSTLKIQRTERGDSAVYLCASSSSSYNEQFFGPGTRLTVL.

The CDR3 loop reads CASRMNQDTSYGYTF. In nucleotides, the CDR3 is TGCGCCAGCAGAATGAACCAGGACACATCCTATGGCTACACCTTC. The chain joins TRBV5-1 to TRBJ1-2, with TRBD1 as a possible D gene (5 bases). Germline assignment: CDR1 SGHRS and CDR2 YFSETQ. CDR3 length: 15 residues. Trimming left V 5 bases short and J 4 bases short, with 18 bases between.

The chain is built from TRBV5-1 and TRBJ1-3; no firm D call. In germline, CDR1 is SGHRS, CDR2 YFSETQ. Deletions cut 4 bases from V and 1 base from J, with 12 bases between. The CDR3 is 15 residues long. CDR3 residues: CASSRETASGNTIYF. DNA of the CDR3: TGCGCCAGCAGCCGAGAAACAGCTTCTGGAAACACCATATATTTT.

The rearrangement uses TRBV19 and TRBJ2-5; D is undetermined. V was pared by 3 bases and J by 7 bases, with 9 bases between. Germline CDR1 and CDR2: LNHDA and SQIVND (reference sequence). The CDR3 length is 12 residues. CDR3 sequence reads: CASSMGSRTQYF. The CDR3 DNA sequence: TGTGCCAGTAGTATGGGCAGTAGGACCCAGTACTTC.

This clone is termed medium-sized. This chain joins TRBV18 and TRBJ1-2; the D gene is possibly TRBD1 (6 bases). Per germline, CDR1 KGHSH and CDR2 LQKENI. The CDR3 spans 17 residues. V was cut by 3 bases and J by 0 bases, with 17 bases left in between. DNA for the CDR3: TGTGCCAGCTCACCCCCGGGGGGCAGACGAACTAACTATGGCTACACCTTC. Translating gives CASSPPGGRRTNYGYTF. The full variable domain, its missing parts supplied by reference TRBV18 and TRBJ1-2, is NAGVMQNPRHLVRRRGQEARLRCSPMKGHSHVYWYRQLPEEGLKFMVYLQKENIIDESGMPKERFSAEFPKEGPSILRIQQVVRGDSAAYFCASSPPGGRRTNYGYTFGSGTRLTVV.

This chain uses TRBV9 with TRBJ1-6, with D possibly TRBD1 on 5 matching bases. Trimming took off 4 bases at V and 0 bases at J, with 14 bases between the two ends. This CDR3 comprises 17 residues. In germline, CDR1 is SGDLS, CDR2 YYNGEE. Here the CDR3 DNA reads TGTGCCAGCAGCTGGGGAGACGACAGCTCCTATAATTCACCCCTCCACTTT. Protein: CASSWGDDSSYNSPLHF.

This clone has only one observation. V and J are TRBV27 and TRBJ2-1; no firm D call. The CDR3 spans 17 residues. Germline lookup yields CDR1 MNHEY and CDR2 SMNVEV (reference sequence). With 5 bases removed from V and 12 bases from J, the gap between germline ends came to 29 bases. The CDR3 DNA reads TGTGCCAGCAGTCCGGAGACTGGTATGTTTTTTCATGACGGGCAGTTCTTC. Protein: CASSPETGMFFHDGQFF.

This chain uses TRBV11-2 with TRBJ1-2, with D unclear. V was pared by 3 bases and J by 5 bases, with 13 bases between. CDR1 is SGHAT, CDR2 FQNNGV, per germline. CDR3 length equals 14 residues. The CDR3 here is CASSLAGSFYGYTF. The CDR3 region has the DNA TGTGCCAGCAGCTTGGCCGGCTCGTTTTATGGCTACACCTTC. Drawing the rest from reference TRBV11-2 and TRBJ1-2, the complete variable domain is EAGVAQSPRYKIIEKRQSVAFWCNPISGHATLYWYQQILGQGPKLLIQFQNNGVVDDSQLPKDRFSAERLKGVDSTLKIQPAKLEDSAVYLCASSLAGSFYGYTFGSGTRLTVV.

This chain uses TRBV15 with TRBJ1-2, with 8 bases aligning to TRBD1. With V trimmed by 5 bases and J by 3 bases, 2 bases remained unmatched. Germline CDR1 reads LNHNV; CDR2 reads YYDKDF (reference sequence). The CDR3 is 13 residues long. The DNA for the CDR3 is TGTGCCACCAGCCCGGACAGGGACTATGGCTACACCTTC. Amino acid sequence: CATSPDRDYGYTF.

The chain has TRBV9 and TRBJ2-7; 9 bases are a match to TRBD1. V trimming: 3 bases; J trimming: 6 bases; junction bases outside the gene matches: 7. This CDR3 is 14 amino acids long. Per germline, CDR1 SGDLS and CDR2 YYNGEE. CDR3 amino acids: CASSAIRDRAEQYV. CDR3 sequence (DNA): TGTGCCAGCAGCGCAATCCGGGACAGGGCCGAGCAGTACGTC.

This clone was picked up one time. This rearrangement joins TRBV30 to TRBJ2-1; 7 bases fit TRBD2. This CDR3 region has 19 residues. V lost 0 bases and J lost 5; bases outside the gene matches: 19. Germline CDR1 is GTSNPN and CDR2 is SVGIG (reference sequence). The CDR3 nucleotides read TGTGCCTGGAGTGTACTCATAACCATGGACCCGGGGGGACACAATGAGCAGTTCTTC. This sequence encodes CAWSVLITMDPGGHNEQFF.

The chain uses TRBV9 and TRBJ2-5; D unresolved. The CDR3 loop spans 11 amino acids. The ends were cut back, 3 bases at V and 9 bases at J, with 9 bases in the middle. CDR1 is SGDLS, CDR2 YYNGEE, per germline. The CDR3 reads CASSGDGAQYF. CDR3 sequence (DNA): TGTGCCAGCAGCGGAGATGGTGCCCAGTACTTC.

J is TRBJ1-2 and V is TRBV4-2; D gene unclear. V lost 1 base and J lost 4, with 10 bases in between. The germline gives CDR1 LGHNA, CDR2 YNFKEQ. CDR3 length: 14 residues. The CDR3, as DNA: TGTGCCAGCAGCCAAGGACAACAATCCTATGGCTACACCTTC. Translation: CASSQGQQSYGYTF.

The CDR3 nucleotides are TGTGCTAGTGCCGGGGGCTCCTACGAGCAGTACTTC. Its translation: CASAGGSYEQYF. J is TRBJ2-7 and V is TRBV12-5, with a tentative D call TRBD2 (6 bases). CDR3 length: 12 residues. The V gene's germline CDR1 is LGHNT and CDR2 FRNRAP. Trimming cost V 7 bases and J 0 bases, with 7 bases left between them.

This chain uses TRBV29-1 with TRBJ1-2, with D possibly being TRBD1 (5 bases). This CDR3 has 15 residues. Germline assignment: CDR1 SQVTM and CDR2 ANQGSEA. V was trimmed by 4 bases and J by 0 bases, leaving 15 bases between them. CDR3 DNA sequence: TGCAGCGTTGCCGAGGGGAGGGGAACTAACTATGGCTACACCTTC. Translating it yields CSVAEGRGTNYGYTF.

The J gene is TRBJ2-3, the V gene TRBV5-6; 12 bases fit TRBD2. CDR3 length equals 16 residues. Germline trimming cut 5 bases from V and 8 bases from J; bases unmatched to any gene: 12. Germline V lookup: CDR1 SGHDT, CDR2 YYEEEE. The CDR3 coding sequence is TGTGCCAGCAGTTTATGGCTAGCGGGGGGGGCGCGTACGCAGTATTTT. It yields the protein CASSLWLAGGARTQYF.

The CDR3 nucleotides read TGTGCCAGCAGCATTACAGGGAGCAATCAGCCCCAGCATTTT. Amino acids: CASSITGSNQPQHF. The chain is built from TRBV5-5 and TRBJ1-5; TRBD1 might be the D (6 bases). The length of the CDR3 is 14 residues. V lost 4 bases, J lost 1 base, and 9 bases lay in between. Germline loops: CDR1 SGHKS, CDR2 YYEKEE (reference sequence).

The J gene is TRBJ2-1, the V gene TRBV18, with TRBD1 identical over 8 bases. V shed 3 bases and J 4 bases; nucleotides not matched to a gene: 14. Germline V CDR1 and CDR2: KGHSH, LQKENI. The CDR3 is 18 residues long. The CDR3 region has the DNA TGTGCCAGCTCACCGACTTTAACGGGCCGGGACAGGTACAATGAGCAGTTCTTC. Protein sequence: CASSPTLTGRDRYNEQFF. Full variable domain (remainder filled in from reference TRBV18 and TRBJ2-1): NAGVMQNPRHLVRRRGQEARLRCSPMKGHSHVYWYRQLPEEGLKFMVYLQKENIIDESGMPKERFSAEFPKEGPSILRIQQVVRGDSAAYFCASSPTLTGRDRYNEQFFGPGTRLTVL.

The V and J genes are TRBV2 and TRBJ1-5, with D possibly matching TRBD1 (5 bases). With 1 base removed from V and 7 bases from J, the gap between germline ends came to 11 bases. Germline lookup yields CDR1 SNHLY and CDR2 FYNNEI. This CDR3 has 14 residues. The chain's CDR3 is CASSEGQSGQPQHF. The CDR3 DNA follows: TGTGCCAGCAGTGAAGGGCAGTCAGGGCAGCCCCAGCATTTT.

This sequence joins TRBV5-1 and TRBJ1-4; no clear D gene. Germline V gene sequence: CDR1 SGHRS, CDR2 YFSETQ. The CDR3 loop spans 15 amino acids. V shed 4 bases and J shed 4 bases, with 14 bases lying between them. CDR3 residues: CASSRWASDNEKLFF. CDR3 nucleotides: TGCGCCAGCAGCCGATGGGCTTCGGATAATGAAAAACTGTTTTTT.

This clone occurred once. This rearrangement joins TRBV4-1 to TRBJ2-5; possibly TRBD2 for D (5 bases). Germline V gives CDR1 MGHRA, CDR2 YSYEKL. The CDR3 spans 18 residues. Deletions cut 2 bases from V and 5 bases from J, with 24 bases between. Written as DNA, the CDR3 is TGCGCCAGCAGCCAATCCCACGCGAGGGTGTCCGGCGGCGAGACCCAGTACTTC. Amino acids: CASSQSHARVSGGETQYF.